A single sample is the source of the 30 T cell receptor beta chains below, sequenced in a study of T cell changes during pregnancy in multiple sclerosis (dated by TCRdb to between 2017 and 2020). The method was the immunoSEQ multiplex PCR assay. TCRdb obtained this table from immuneACCESS and retained in-frame rearrangements with V and J assigned. These tables miss some clones; where compared with another copy, unresolved V genes account for less than half of the shortfall, and the remainder is unexplained. Here the sample has roughly 100,000 clones; approximately 92% occur a single time. The ten biggest clones cover around 3.2% of the sample. Sample: peripheral blood, taken in the second trimester of pregnancy. Receptor source: a female donor with multiple sclerosis, enrolled in a pregnancy study.

This sequence joins TRBV6-6 and TRBJ1-2, with D maybe TRBD1 (6 bases). V gave up 5 bases and J gave up 4 bases, with 14 bases separating them. Germline V gene sequence: CDR1 MNHNY, CDR2 SVGAGI (reference sequence). The CDR3 consists of 14 residues. In nucleotides, the CDR3 is TGTGCCAGCAGTCAGGGGACGCCAGTCTATGGCTACACCTTC. Its protein is CASSQGTPVYGYTF.

The V call is TRBV6-4, the J call TRBJ2-7, with a tentative D call TRBD2 (6 bases). The CDR3 runs to 18 residues. Deletions cut 7 bases from V and 1 base from J, with 26 bases between. CDR1 is MRHNA, CDR2 SNTAGT, per germline. CDR3 nucleotide sequence: TGTGCCAGCACTGGACGGATATCCCTGACTAGATCTTCCTACGAGCAGTACTTC. Its protein product is CASTGRISLTRSSYEQYF.

V and J are TRBV5-6 and TRBJ2-2; D gene ambiguous. Germline V gene sequence: CDR1 SGHDT, CDR2 YYEEEE. Trimming took 1 base from V and 0 from J, leaving 10 bases between them. The CDR3 is 16 residues long. CDR3 protein: CASSLLTPANTGELFF. DNA of the CDR3: TGTGCCAGCAGCTTGTTGACACCCGCGAACACCGGGGAGCTGTTTTTT.

V is TRBV4-3 and J is TRBJ2-1; 10 bases fit TRBD2. The CDR3 is made up of 18 amino acids. The trim removed 0 bases at V and 4 bases at J, leaving 9 bases unmatched. Per the germline V gene, CDR1 is LGHNA and CDR2 is YSLEER. The CDR3 region is CASSQEASGRGEYNEQFF. The CDR3 DNA reads TGCGCCAGCAGCCAAGAAGCTAGCGGGAGAGGGGAGTACAATGAGCAGTTCTTC.

Regarding this clone: Its ends do not fully match the called genes, so a read error is possible. The V and J genes are TRBV28 and TRBJ2-4; TRBD1 matches at 8 bases. Germline CDR1 and CDR2: MDHEN and SYDVKM. The CDR3 totals 12 residues. This CDR3 reads CASSDPGTGDLF. The CDR3 DNA reads TGTGCCAGCAGTGATCCCGGGACAGGCGACTTATTC.

This chain connects TRBV2 to TRBJ2-5; TRBD2 matches at 12 bases. This CDR3 has 16 residues. V shed 6 bases, J shed 4 bases, and the junction held 9 bases outside the gene matches. Per germline, CDR1 SNHLY and CDR2 FYNNEI. The CDR3 reads CASRKTSGGRPETQYF. The CDR3 DNA follows: TGTGCCAGCAGAAAGACTAGCGGGGGACGTCCAGAGACCCAGTACTTC.

This clone occurred once. V and J are TRBV28 and TRBJ1-1; TRBD1 is a possible D gene (5 bases). CDR3 length equals 14 residues. Germline V lookup: CDR1 MDHEN, CDR2 SYDVKM. Trimming removed 0 bases at V and 6 bases at J, with 11 bases between. CDR3: CASSLWGKGAEAFF. DNA for the CDR3: TGTGCCAGCAGTTTATGGGGAAAAGGGGCTGAAGCTTTCTTT.

The rearrangement joins TRBV30 to TRBJ1-1; 7 nucleotides align to TRBD1. The CDR3 has 13 residues. Losses at the gene ends were 5 bases for V and 6 bases for J; bases not matched to a gene: 9. The germline gives CDR1 GTSNPN, CDR2 SVGIG (reference sequence). CDR3 protein: CAWVQGRRAEAFF. For the CDR3, the DNA is TGTGCCTGGGTACAGGGGAGAAGGGCTGAAGCTTTCTTT.

Regarding this clone: The sample contains more than one DNA sequence encoding this CDR3. The CDR3 DNA sequence: TGTGCCAGCTCACCAGACGGGAACTATGGCTACACCTTC. As protein: CASSPDGNYGYTF. This chain connects TRBV18 to TRBJ1-2; D not resolved. The germline V gene encodes CDR1 KGHSH and CDR2 LQKENI. There are 13 residues in the CDR3. V shed 2 bases and J shed 2 bases, with 6 bases lying between them.

The rearrangement uses TRBV5-6 and TRBJ2-7; 8 positions match TRBD2. After removal of 2 bases from V and 7 bases from J, the junction contained 11 bases not matched to a gene. Germline V lookup: CDR1 SGHDT, CDR2 YYEEEE. CDR3 size: 15 residues. The DNA for the CDR3 is TGTGCCAGCAGCTTAGCGGGGGTGAAGACGGGAGAGCAGTACTTC. Residues: CASSLAGVKTGEQYF.

Details on this clone: Additional DNA sequences in this sample encode the identical CDR3. The chain is built from TRBV27 and TRBJ2-7; 11 nucleotides line up with TRBD2. The J segment lost 2 bases and the V segment lost 6 bases, leaving 0 bases of the junction unmatched. Germline-derived CDR1 and CDR2 are MNHEY and SMNVEV (reference sequence). This CDR3 comprises 13 residues. The CDR3 sequence is CASRTSGTYEQYF. The CDR3 DNA sequence: TGTGCCAGCAGGACTAGCGGGACCTACGAGCAGTACTTC.

The rearrangement uses TRBV6-6 and TRBJ2-5; 9 bases fit TRBD1. The J call may be wrong; the DNA end is better matched by TRBJ2-7. The germline CDR1 and CDR2 sequences are MNHNY and SVGAGI (reference sequence). The CDR3 is 14 amino acids. The CDR3 DNA reads TGTGCCAGCTTCATGGACAGGGGAGCCTACGAGCAGTACTTC. This gives the protein CASFMDRGAYEQYF.

The genes are TRBV29-1 and TRBJ1-1, with D possibly being TRBD1 (6 bases). V dropped 6 bases and J dropped 0 bases, with 20 bases sitting between them. Germline lookup yields CDR1 SQVTM and CDR2 ANQGSEA. This CDR3 has 16 residues. CDR3 loop: CSVGVIAGDMNTEAFF. DNA for the CDR3: TGCAGCGTGGGGGTAATCGCGGGGGACATGAACACTGAAGCTTTCTTT.

The chain has TRBV5-6 and TRBJ2-1; the match to TRBD2 covers 9 bases. Germline CDR1 SGHDT, CDR2 YYEEEE. V lost 4 bases to trimming and J lost 6 bases; unmatched junction nucleotides: 5. This CDR3 has 14 amino acids. The CDR3: CASSTGLARNEQFF. In nucleotides, the CDR3 is TGTGCCAGCAGCACCGGACTAGCGCGCAATGAGCAGTTCTTC. Full variable domain (remainder filled in from reference TRBV5-6 and TRBJ2-1): DAGVTQSPTHLIKTRGQQVTLRCSPKSGHDTVSWYQQALGQGPQFIFQYYEEEERQRGNFPDRFSGHQFPNYSSELNVNALLLGDSALYLCASSTGLARNEQFFGPGTRLTVL.

The gene calls are TRBV6-1 and TRBJ1-4; possible D gene TRBD1, 6 bases. Germline CDR1 and CDR2: MNHNS and SASEGT. V was pared by 7 bases and J by 0 bases, with 9 bases between. CDR3 length: 14 amino acids. CDR3 in DNA: TGTGCCAGCAAACAGGGCTCAACTAATGAAAAACTGTTTTTT. Translating gives CASKQGSTNEKLFF.

This clone was detected once. This chain uses TRBV28 with TRBJ2-7; 7 nucleotides line up with TRBD1. Per the germline V gene, CDR1 is MDHEN and CDR2 is SYDVKM. Trimming removed 3 bases from V and 3 bases from J; junction bases left unmatched: 14. The CDR3 length is 17 residues. This CDR3 is CASSFDADRAHNYEQYF. CDR3 DNA: TGTGCCAGCAGTTTTGACGCCGACAGGGCTCACAACTACGAGCAGTACTTC.

The rearrangement uses TRBV11-3 and TRBJ2-1, with 7 bases that match TRBD1. Trimming cost V 1 base and J 7 bases; bases outside gene matches: 7. CDR3 size: 15 residues. The germline V gene has CDR1 SGHNT and CDR2 YENEEA. The CDR3 is CASSLGQGSLNEQFF. The CDR3 DNA reads as TGTGCCAGCAGCTTAGGACAGGGCTCGTTGAATGAGCAGTTCTTC.

V usage is TRBV18 and J usage is TRBJ2-5, with 9 bases lining up with TRBD2. The germline gives CDR1 KGHSH, CDR2 LQKENI. The length of the CDR3 is 16 residues. Unmatched junction bases numbered 6, after V lost 1 base and J lost 3 bases. Written as DNA, the CDR3 is TGTGCCAGCTCACCACGGTCTAGCGGGACTAAAGAGACCCAGTACTTC. Translating gives CASSPRSSGTKETQYF.

This chain uses TRBV5-1 with TRBJ2-1; 11 bases line up with TRBD1. Germline loops: CDR1 SGHRS, CDR2 YFSETQ. Trimming removed 4 bases from V and 6 bases from J; junction bases left unmatched: 9. The CDR3 consists of 16 residues. In DNA, the CDR3 is TGCGCCAGCAGCCGACTGGGACAGGGGGGCACCAATGAGCAGTTCTTC. This sequence encodes CASSRLGQGGTNEQFF.

The genes are TRBV27 and TRBJ2-7; 7 positions agree with TRBD2. CDR1 is MNHEY, CDR2 SMNVEV, per germline (reference sequence). The CDR3 has 14 amino acids. The V gene end was trimmed by 0 bases and the J gene end by 3 bases; junction bases not matched to a gene: 2. DNA of the CDR3: TGTGCCAGCAGTTTATCCCCTAGCGGCTACGAGCAGTACTTC. Its translation: CASSLSPSGYEQYF.

V and J are TRBV5-4 and TRBJ1-3; D is perhaps TRBD1 (6 bases). The germline V and J ends were trimmed by 1 base and 2 bases, with 10 bases remaining between them. This CDR3 contains 15 residues. Germline assignment: CDR1 SGHNT and CDR2 YYREEE (reference sequence). The CDR3 coding sequence is TGTGCCAGCAGCTTGCAGGGGTTAGCTGGAAACACCATATATTTT. The encoded protein is CASSLQGLAGNTIYF.

This chain connects TRBV15 to TRBJ2-7, with a tentative D call TRBD2 (6 bases). The germline CDR1 and CDR2 sequences are LNHNV and YYDKDF (reference sequence). CDR3 size: 11 residues. V dropped 8 bases and J dropped 6 bases, with 11 bases sitting between them. The CDR3 sequence: CATRGNAEQYF. Written as DNA, the CDR3 is TGTGCCACCCGCGGGAACGCCGAGCAGTACTTC.

This chain uses TRBV28 with TRBJ2-7; 9 bases fit TRBD1. The CDR3 loop spans 14 amino acids. J was trimmed by 4 bases and V by 6 bases; bases with no gene match: 7. Germline V gives CDR1 MDHEN, CDR2 SYDVKM. The CDR3 sequence is CASRGNRGLYEQYF. For the CDR3, the DNA is TGTGCCAGCAGGGGCAACAGGGGGCTTTACGAGCAGTACTTC.

Details on this clone: The same CDR3 arises from other DNA sequences in this sample as well. The chain uses TRBV6-5 and TRBJ1-5, with D perhaps TRBD1 (5 bases). Germline V gene sequence: CDR1 MNHEY, CDR2 SVGAGI. The CDR3 runs to 15 residues. With 6 bases removed from V and 0 bases from J, the gap between germline ends came to 12 bases. Here the CDR3 DNA reads TGTGCCAGCAGGATCAGGGTTTATAGCAATCAGCCCCAGCATTTT. This translates into CASRIRVYSNQPQHF.

This chain joins TRBV2 and TRBJ2-1, with 8 bases aligning to TRBD2. The germline V gene has CDR1 SNHLY and CDR2 FYNNEI. The CDR3 contains 15 residues. The junction had 2 bases not matched to a gene; V was cut back by 4 bases and J by 0 bases. CDR3 protein: CASSGLAGSYNEQFF. DNA of the CDR3: TGTGCCAGCAGTGGGCTAGCGGGCTCCTACAATGAGCAGTTCTTC.

The chain couples TRBV5-1 to TRBJ2-1, with 10 bases matching TRBD2. This CDR3 comprises 13 residues. V shed 2 bases, J shed 10 bases, and the junction held 3 bases outside the gene matches. Germline CDR1 and CDR2: SGHRS and YFSETQ. DNA of the CDR3: TGCGCCAGCAGCTTACTAGCGGGAAACGAGCAGTTCTTC. The encoded protein is CASSLLAGNEQFF.

V gene TRBV5-4 combines with J gene TRBJ1-2, with 7 nucleotides matching TRBD1. Germline V lookup: CDR1 SGHNT, CDR2 YYREEE (reference sequence). V was pared by 2 bases and J by 5 bases, with 6 bases of the junction left unmatched. The CDR3 totals 14 residues. CDR3 DNA sequence: TGTGCCAGCAGCTTAGGACAGGAATTATATGGCTACACCTTC. It yields the protein CASSLGQELYGYTF.

The rearrangement links TRBV11-2 to TRBJ2-2, with TRBD2 matching 13 bases. J gave up 4 bases and V 4 bases, and 3 bases lay outside the gene matches. CDR3 length equals 16 residues. CDR1 is SGHAT, CDR2 FQNNGV, per germline. CDR3 in amino acids: CASSSGLAGVTGELFF. The CDR3 DNA reads TGTGCCAGCAGCTCCGGACTAGCGGGAGTCACCGGGGAGCTGTTTTTT.

The V gene is TRBV7-8, the J gene TRBJ2-1; tentatively, D is TRBD2 (6 bases). The V and J ends lost 2 bases and 7 bases respectively, with 18 bases between them. The CDR3 is made up of 16 amino acids. CDR1 is SGHVS and CDR2 is FQNEAQ in the germline V gene. This chain's CDR3 is CASSLIPEGALNEQFF. CDR3 DNA sequence: TGTGCCAGCAGCTTAATCCCGGAGGGAGCCTTGAATGAGCAGTTCTTC.

The chain has TRBV5-1 and TRBJ1-4; D uncertain. This CDR3 is 16 amino acids long. The V end lost 4 bases, the J end lost 0 bases, and 13 bases lay between the germline ends. CDR1 is SGHRS and CDR2 is YFSETQ in the germline V gene. CDR3 region: CASSRAGAPTNEKLFF. In DNA, the CDR3 is TGCGCCAGCAGCCGAGCGGGTGCCCCAACTAATGAAAAACTGTTTTTT.